A single sample is the source of the 21 T cell receptor beta chains below, sequenced in a study of shared clonotypes between healthy human individuals (TCRdb year 2020). Receptor amplification or capture employed the immunoSEQ multiplex PCR assay. TCRdb's version of the immuneACCESS table is confined to in-frame rearrangements and falls short of the full clone set. An unresolved V gene accounts for under half of the shortfall where checked; the remainder is of unknown origin. The sample includes hundreds of thousands of clones, with around 73% observed a single time. The ten largest clones add up to around 2% of the sample. The sequenced material came from memory CD4+ T cells sorted from blood. In light of the paper, this sample's cell subset or site label describes: CD45RA-negative fraction. The receptors come from a woman aged 25 to 45 in good health.

Remarks on this clone: The sample contains more than one DNA sequence encoding this CDR3. V usage is TRBV7-2 and J usage is TRBJ1-1; D perhaps matches TRBD1 (5 bases). This CDR3 region has 12 residues. V was cut by 2 bases and J by 4 bases, with 5 bases left in between. The germline V gene encodes CDR1 SGHTA and CDR2 FQGNSA. The CDR3, as DNA: TGTGCCAGCAGCTTAAGGGGCACTGAAGCTTTCTTT. Its translation: CASSLRGTEAFF.

There are a few counts of this clone. An end of the junction does not agree with germline; a read error may underlie this. V is TRBV29-1 and J is TRBJ2-5; perhaps TRBD1 as D (5 bases). Germline V gives CDR1 SQVTM, CDR2 ANQGSEA. The CDR3 sequence is 12 residues long. In DNA form, the CDR3 reads TGCAGCGTTGATCCCCACCTACAGGTTGAGCACTTC. It translates to CSVDPHLQVEHF.

The chain links TRBV10-1 to TRBJ2-3, with 8 positions matching TRBD2. CDR1 WNHNN and CDR2 SYGVQD come from the germline V gene (reference sequence). CDR3 length: 16 residues. The J segment lost 1 base and the V segment lost 5 bases, leaving 8 bases of the junction unmatched. The CDR3 sequence: CASSQSGSGGTDTQYF. The CDR3 nucleotides read TGCGCCAGCAGTCAAAGCGGGAGCGGGGGCACAGATACGCAGTATTTT.

In this sample, this clone turned up many times. This rearrangement joins TRBV5-6 to TRBJ2-5; 7 bases align to TRBD1. The CDR3 extends over 15 amino acids. CDR1 and CDR2 (germline): SGHDT, YYEEEE. Trimming at V came to 4 bases and at J to 5 bases, leaving 11 bases not matched to a gene. For the CDR3, the DNA is TGTGCCAGCAGCCGCACAGGGGTTAGGTTGGAGACCCAGTACTTC. Translation: CASSRTGVRLETQYF.

CDR3 amino acids: CASSLRLAGGYNEQFF. The CDR3 DNA is TGTGCCAGCAGCTTGAGACTAGCGGGAGGGTACAATGAGCAGTTCTTC. V and J are TRBV7-9 and TRBJ2-1; 14 bases line up with TRBD2. The germline gives CDR1 SEHNR, CDR2 FQNEAQ (reference sequence). This CDR3 has 16 residues. V gave up 3 bases and J gave up 4 bases; unmatched junction bases: 2.

The chain joins TRBV5-1 to TRBJ2-3; 14 bases fit TRBD2. The CDR3 sequence is 18 residues long. In germline, CDR1 is SGHRS, CDR2 YFSETQ. Trimming cost V 2 bases and J 4 bases; bases outside gene matches: 9. The CDR3 spells CASSLTAGLAGEADTQYF. Here the CDR3 DNA reads TGCGCCAGCAGCTTAACCGCGGGACTAGCGGGAGAAGCAGATACGCAGTATTTT.

This clone was recorded a few times. This rearrangement joins TRBV7-8 to TRBJ1-2; 8 bases are a match to TRBD1. The J segment lost 7 bases and the V segment lost 1 base, leaving 8 bases of the junction unmatched. Germline-derived CDR1 and CDR2 are SGHVS and FQNEAQ. This CDR3 comprises 15 residues. Here the CDR3 reads CASSLVGRGPGGYTF. Written as DNA, the CDR3 is TGTGCCAGCAGCTTAGTTGGCAGGGGGCCGGGTGGCTACACCTTC. Together with reference TRBV7-8 and TRBJ1-2, the CDR3 gives the full variable domain: GAGVSQSPRYKVAKRGQDVALRCDPISGHVSLFWYQQALGQGPEFLTYFQNEAQLDKSGLPSDRFFAERPEGSVSTLKIQRTQQEDSAVYLCASSLVGRGPGGYTFGSGTRLTVV.

The count of this clone is one. The chain couples TRBV5-1 to TRBJ2-7; D is unresolved. CDR3 length: 14 residues. Trimming took off 1 base at V and 4 bases at J, with 12 bases between the two ends. Germline loops: CDR1 SGHRS, CDR2 YFSETQ. In DNA, the CDR3 is TGCGCCAGCAGCTTGCCACCACCCTCTTACGAGCAGTACTTC. Protein sequence: CASSLPPPSYEQYF.

About this clone itself: At the DNA level, this CDR3 is encoded by other sequences in the same sample as well. V is TRBV2 and J is TRBJ2-5; D unclear. This CDR3 is built from 11 residues. CDR1 is SNHLY and CDR2 is FYNNEI in the germline V gene. Trimming took 8 bases from V and 0 from J, leaving 4 bases between them. The CDR3 DNA reads TGTGCCAGCTCGTACCAAGAGACCCAGTACTTC. Translation: CASSYQETQYF.

This chain links TRBV29-1 with TRBJ2-5; no clear D gene. Germline values: CDR1 SQVTM, CDR2 ANQGSEA. The CDR3 length is 13 residues. V lost 5 bases to trimming and J lost 2 bases, with 12 bases between them. The CDR3 region has the DNA TGCAGCGTTTCGGGCGGTACACAAGAGACCCAGTACTTC. The encoded protein is CSVSGGTQETQYF.

The table lists this clone with a few counts. The genes are TRBV5-8 and TRBJ2-2; TRBD2 aligns across 7 bases. Germline V gene data show CDR1 as SGHTS and CDR2 as YDEGEE. The CDR3 spans 17 residues. V lost 3 bases, J lost 3 bases, and 11 bases stayed unmatched. The CDR3 region has the DNA TGTGCCAGCAGCTCATCGAGACTAGCTTTCCACACCGGGGAGCTGTTTTTT. Its protein is CASSSSRLAFHTGELFF.

A remark on this clone: The same CDR3 also results from other DNA sequences found in this sample. The J gene is TRBJ2-5, the V gene TRBV19, with D possibly TRBD1 on 5 matching bases. Germline V gene sequence: CDR1 LNHDA, CDR2 SQIVND (reference sequence). The CDR3 is 13 amino acids. Between the trimmed V and J ends, which lost 3 bases and 3 bases, there was a span of 8 bases. The CDR3 protein is CASSIGREETQYF. CDR3 in DNA: TGTGCCAGTAGTATTGGCAGGGAAGAGACCCAGTACTTC.

The genes are TRBV5-1 and TRBJ1-1; tentatively, D is TRBD1 (6 bases). Trimming removed 5 bases at V and 4 bases at J, with 9 bases between. The CDR3 extends over 12 amino acids. In germline, CDR1 is SGHRS, CDR2 YFSETQ. CDR3 region: CASRQGPTEAFF. Written as DNA, the CDR3 is TGCGCCAGCAGACAGGGTCCCACTGAAGCTTTCTTT.

The CDR3 is CASSRDRDYEQYF. For the CDR3, the DNA is TGTGCCAGCAGTCGAGACAGGGACTACGAGCAGTACTTC. V usage is TRBV6-1 and J usage is TRBJ2-7; 7 nucleotides line up with TRBD1. The CDR3 runs to 13 residues. CDR1 MNHNS and CDR2 SASEGT come from the germline V gene. J lost 3 bases, V lost 5 bases, and 4 bases had no gene match.

This chain uses TRBV7-7 with TRBJ2-5; D remains ambiguous. This CDR3 is 12 amino acids long. V shed 3 bases and J shed 5 bases, with 7 bases lying between them. The germline gives CDR1 SSHAT, CDR2 FNYEAQ (reference sequence). The CDR3 nucleotides read TGTGCCAGCAGCTTGAACGGGGAGACCCAGTACTTC. It yields the protein CASSLNGETQYF.

This chain links TRBV19 with TRBJ1-5, with 8 bases identical to TRBD1. Trimming at V came to 4 bases and at J to 2 bases, leaving 4 bases not matched to a gene. Germline lookup yields CDR1 LNHDA and CDR2 SQIVND (reference sequence). CDR3 size: 15 residues. DNA of the CDR3: TGTGCCAGTAGTAGAGGACAGGGTGGCAATCAGCCCCAGCATTTT. It translates to CASSRGQGGNQPQHF.

This sequence joins TRBV29-1 and TRBJ2-5; D is undetermined. The CDR3 is 12 amino acids. V lost 4 bases and J lost 3, with 9 bases in between. CDR1 is SQVTM and CDR2 is ANQGSEA in the germline V gene. CDR3 sequence (DNA): TGCAGCGTTGTAGGCGCGGAAGAGACCCAGTACTTC. Protein product: CSVVGAEETQYF.

The DNA of the CDR3 is TGTGCCACCTCTAGGAGACAGGGGGCGGAAAAACTGTTTTTT. Its translation is CATSRRQGAEKLFF. The rearrangement uses TRBV27 and TRBJ1-4; TRBD1 matches 10 bases. The CDR3 has 14 residues. After removal of 10 bases from V and 8 bases from J, the junction contained 10 bases not matched to a gene. Germline CDR1 reads MNHEY; CDR2 reads SMNVEV (reference sequence). The whole variable domain, remainder taken from reference TRBV27 and TRBJ1-4, is EAQVTQNPRYLITVTGKKLTVTCSQNMNHEYMSWYRQDPGLGLRQIYYSMNVEVTDKGDVPEGYKVSRKEKRNFPLILESPSPNQTSLYFCATSRRQGAEKLFFGSGTQLSVL.

The chain uses TRBV20-1 and TRBJ2-7; no clear D. Trimming removed 6 bases at V and 5 bases at J, with 11 bases between. Germline values: CDR1 DFQATT, CDR2 SNEGSKA (reference sequence). This CDR3 comprises 11 residues. The CDR3 loop reads CSAYPRNEQYF. Here the CDR3 DNA reads TGCAGTGCCTACCCGAGGAACGAGCAGTACTTC.

This clone was recorded at least ten times. This specimen includes other DNA sequences encoding the same CDR3. The chain uses TRBV5-1 and TRBJ2-5; D perhaps matches TRBD2 (6 bases). This CDR3 is 14 amino acids long. The germline CDR1 and CDR2 sequences are SGHRS and YFSETQ. V shed 1 base and J shed 4 bases, with 11 bases lying between them. CDR3 sequence (DNA): TGCGCCAGCAGCTTGCTGCGGGGTCGAGAGACCCAGTACTTC. Protein sequence: CASSLLRGRETQYF.

A single count supports this clone. The CDR3 here is CASSSGPAHEQFF. In DNA, the CDR3 is TGTGCCAGCAGCTCAGGACCCGCCCATGAGCAGTTCTTC. The V gene is TRBV7-6, the J gene TRBJ2-1; D is unclear. The CDR3 totals 13 residues. Trimming took 4 bases from V and 8 from J, leaving 12 bases between them. Germline assignment: CDR1 SGHVS and CDR2 FNYEAQ.